This paragraph reports one TCR beta chain. This entry comes from a study of shared clonotypes between healthy human individuals. Several immunoSEQ 96-well plates shared each subset's DNA, each plate a replicate. Every unsorted PBMC PCR replicate was loaded with 300 to 350 ng DNA, about 30,000 T cell genomes. The team ran DNA from unsorted PBMCs on ten immunoSEQ deep assay plates for sequencing. As originally analysed: ImmunoSEQ yielded junction-only sequences lacking quality scores, so filtering differed. Profiled with immunoSEQ multiplex PCR; TCRdb holds only in-frame clones, not every one. The DNA was the basis for D and trimming; V, J and clone size are from that table. The sample records about 450,000 clones, about 76% being singletons. This CDR3 is built from 15 residues. Germline loops: CDR1 SNHLY, CDR2 FYNNEI. The V gene lost 6 bases and the J gene lost 5 bases, with 19 bases spanning the gap.

The chain carries TRBV2 and TRBJ2-5, with D perhaps matching TRBD2 (7 bases). The receptor was derived from a woman in her thirties or forties in good health. Some clones in this sample may be carry-over from other donors' samples. The material sequenced was PBMCs. In DNA, the CDR3 is TGTGCCAGCAGAGGGGGGGAGGGCCGTCGGGAGACCCAGTACTTC. Translating gives CASRGGEGRRETQYF. The variable domain in full, with the rest retrieved from reference TRBV2 and TRBJ2-5, is EPEVTQTPSHQVTQMGQEVILRCVPISNHLYFYWYRQILGQKVEFLVSFYNNEISEKSEIFDDQFSVERPDGSNFTLKIRSTKLEDSAMYFCASRGGEGRRETQYFGPGTRLLVL.